The 30 T cell receptor beta chains reported below all come from one sample, sequenced in a study of read filtering for tumor transcriptome and immune sequencing. The library was built from roughly 400 ng RNA with molecular barcoded adaptors for alpha/delta and beta/gamma chains. TCRdb re-called the reads with MiXCR, one entry per CDR3 protein. The table has over 50,000 distinct CDR3 sequences, roughly 19% seen once. Sequencing was done on a sample of a population of CD138-negative cells sorted from bone marrow. The receptor set was obtained from a donor older than 35 with multiple myeloma.

At least ten counts were recorded for this clonotype. V gene TRBV10-3 combines with J gene TRBJ2-5; D perhaps matches TRBD1 (6 bases). The CDR3 covers 14 residues. V shed 2 bases and J shed 0 bases, with 7 bases lying between them. The germline V gene has CDR1 ENHRY and CDR2 SYGVKD. CDR3 nucleotide sequence: TGTGCCATCAGTGAGGGACAGTACCAAGAGACCCAGTACTTC. As protein: CAISEGQYQETQYF.

At least ten counts were recorded for this clonotype. The V call is TRBV24-1, the J call TRBJ2-5, with 7 positions matching TRBD1. The CDR3 consists of 14 residues. The junction had 7 bases not matched to a gene; V was cut back by 5 bases and J by 5 bases. Looked up from germline, CDR1 is KGHDR and CDR2 is SFDVKD. CDR3: CATSGFGTEETQYF. In DNA form, the CDR3 reads TGTGCCACCAGTGGGTTCGGGACAGAGGAGACCCAGTACTTC.

As regards this clonotype: This sequence may be a read error, since a much larger clone differs from it by one base. The rearrangement uses TRBV2 and TRBJ2-5; D may be TRBD1 (5 bases). This CDR3 spans 15 amino acids. Germline CDR1 SNHLY, CDR2 FYNNEI. The CDR3 sequence is CASSKETEFREAQYF. The CDR3 DNA follows: TGTGCCAGCAGTAAGGAGACAGAGTTCCGAGAGGCCCAGTACTTC.

The table lists this clonotype with many counts. This chain connects TRBV9 to TRBJ2-2; D remains unclear. This CDR3 spans 15 amino acids. Germline lookup yields CDR1 SGDLS and CDR2 YYNGEE. Deletions cut 0 bases from V and 5 bases from J, with 11 bases between. The CDR3 DNA sequence: TGTGCCAGCAGCGTAGCTGGCCAGCTGACCGGGGAGCTGTTTTTT. Protein: CASSVAGQLTGELFF.

This clonotype was seen many times. The chain links TRBV28 to TRBJ2-4; tentatively, D is TRBD1 or TRBD2 (5 bases each). The length of the CDR3 is 16 residues. CDR1 is MDHEN and CDR2 is SYDVKM in the germline V gene. The germline V and J ends were trimmed by 3 bases and 3 bases, with 15 bases remaining between them. Written as DNA, the CDR3 is TGTGCCAGCAGTTTGAATCCCAGGGCGGGCAAAAACATTCAGTACTTC. This codes for CASSLNPRAGKNIQYF.

Turning to this clonotype: A single base separates this from a much larger clone, so it may be a read error. The rearrangement uses TRBV28 and TRBJ1-2; the D is unclear. The germline V gene encodes CDR1 MDHEN and CDR2 SYDVKM. The CDR3 runs 13 residues. This CDR3 is CASGLGHEYGYTF. The CDR3 DNA is TGTGCCAGCGGTTTAGGTCATGAATATGGCTACACCTTC.

Ten or more counts support this clonotype. The chain couples TRBV6-5 to TRBJ2-2; D gene uncertain. V dropped 6 bases and J dropped 3 bases, with 2 bases sitting between them. The germline CDR1 and CDR2 sequences are MNHEY and SVGAGI. The CDR3 has 11 residues. DNA of the CDR3: TGTGCCAGCAGCGACACCGGGGAGCTGTTTTTT. Encoded protein: CASSDTGELFF.

The V and J genes are TRBV3-1 and TRBJ2-3; D remains ambiguous. This CDR3 region has 15 residues. Trimming took off 4 bases at V and 4 bases at J, with 15 bases between the two ends. Germline CDR1 reads LGHDT; CDR2 reads YNNKEL (reference sequence). The DNA for the CDR3 is TGTGCCAGCAGCCCAGCCGGGTCGAACGCAGATACGCAGTATTTT. Translating gives CASSPAGSNADTQYF.

The CDR3 coding sequence is TGTGCCAGCAGCCCAGATGGCGAAAGGTCGTATTTT. Translation: CASSPDGERSYF. This chain connects TRBV11-3 to TRBJ2-3; D is unresolved. CDR3 length equals 12 residues. Germline assignment: CDR1 SGHNT and CDR2 YENEEA. Trimming stripped 5 bases from V and 14 bases from J, with 17 bases between.

Worth noting for this clonotype: A read error may account for a junction end that differs from germline. This chain connects TRBV6-6 to TRBJ2-6; D possibly corresponds to TRBD1 (6 bases). The CDR3 covers 16 residues. Germline CDR1 and CDR2: MNHNY and SVGAGI (reference sequence). The CDR3 DNA reads TGTGCCAGTCAGGGGCAGGGCGCCTCTGGGGCCAACGTCCCGACTTTC. It translates to CASQGQGASGANVPTF.

The chain couples TRBV20-1 to TRBJ2-5; D is perhaps TRBD1 (6 bases). Trimming took off 3 bases at V and 1 base at J, with 12 bases between the two ends. CDR3 length equals 14 residues. The germline CDR1 and CDR2 sequences are DFQATT and SNEGSKA (reference sequence). CDR3 coding DNA: TGCAGTGCTAGGGTGGGGGCGGTCCAAGAGACCCAGTACTTC. Protein sequence: CSARVGAVQETQYF.

J is TRBJ1-3 and V is TRBV20-1, with D uncertain. Germline lookup yields CDR1 DFQATT and CDR2 SNEGSKA (reference sequence). The CDR3 covers 13 residues. Trimming removed 6 bases at V and 4 bases at J, with 13 bases between. CDR3 sequence reads: CSAPGEAGNTIYF. The CDR3 nucleotides are TGCAGTGCACCCGGGGAGGCCGGAAACACCATATATTTT.

This clonotype was counted many times. This chain uses TRBV27 with TRBJ1-6, with D uncertain. The CDR3 consists of 13 residues. Germline assignment: CDR1 MNHEY and CDR2 SMNVEV (reference sequence). V was trimmed by 3 bases and J by 10 bases, leaving 10 bases between them. In nucleotides, the CDR3 is TGTGCCAGCAGTTTTCGGGAAGGGTCACCCCTCCACTTT. This sequence encodes CASSFREGSPLHF.

This clonotype was seen a handful of times. The chain has TRBV11-1 and TRBJ2-2; 8 positions match TRBD2. The trim removed 5 bases at V and 4 bases at J, leaving 9 bases unmatched. CDR1 is SGHAT and CDR2 is FQDESV in the germline V gene (reference sequence). This CDR3 has 16 amino acids. For the CDR3, the DNA is TGTGCCAGCAGCCGCGTCAGAAGCGGGGGCACCGGGGAGCTGTTTTTT. It specifies CASSRVRSGGTGELFF. The whole variable domain, filled in from reference TRBV11-1 and TRBJ2-2, reads EAEVAQSPRYKITEKSQAVAFWCDPISGHATLYWYRQILGQGPELLVQFQDESVVDDSQLPKDRFSAERLKGVDSTLKIQPAELGDSAMYLCASSRVRSGGTGELFFGEGSRLTVL.

On this clonotype: Compared with germline, one end of the junction differs, possibly owing to a read error. J is TRBJ1-1 and V is TRBV20-1; D not resolved. The CDR3 is 14 residues long. Germline V gene sequence: CDR1 DFQATT, CDR2 SNEGSKA (reference sequence). The CDR3 nucleotides are TGCAGTGCCAAAGTCGTCAGAGAGAACACTGAAGCTCTCTTT. Protein sequence: CSAKVVRENTEALF.

The sample holds many counts of this clonotype. The gene calls are TRBV7-9 and TRBJ2-2; D ambiguous. Germline V gene data show CDR1 as SEHNR and CDR2 as FQNEAQ (reference sequence). Trimming removed 6 bases from V and 4 bases from J, with 3 bases in between. There are 11 residues in the CDR3. The CDR3 protein is CASRLTGELFF. The CDR3 DNA reads as TGTGCCAGCAGACTCACCGGGGAGCTGTTTTTT.

By proportion, this clonotype is medium-sized. The chain uses TRBV28 and TRBJ2-1, with D maybe TRBD1 (6 bases). V dropped 9 bases and J dropped 4 bases, with 13 bases sitting between them. This CDR3 contains 13 residues. The germline CDR1 and CDR2 sequences are MDHEN and SYDVKM. The CDR3 region has the DNA TGTGCCAGTGCAGGGGTGTCGTACAATGAGCAGTTCTTC. Protein: CASAGVSYNEQFF.

Note on this clonotype: A much larger clone is a single base away; this may be a read error. The V gene is TRBV4-1, the J gene TRBJ2-5, with unresolved D. The length of the CDR3 is 15 residues. Germline lookup yields CDR1 MGHRA and CDR2 YSYEKL. The CDR3 spells CAGSQQTEIQETQYF. The CDR3 region has the DNA TGCGCCGGCAGCCAACAGACCGAGATTCAAGAGACCCAGTACTTC.

This clonotype has just one count. The junction shows a germline mismatch at one end, possibly a read error. The chain couples TRBV7-8 to TRBJ2-3; TRBD2 matches at 12 bases. The CDR3 is 17 amino acids. Germline V gene lookup returns CDR1 SGHVS and CDR2 FQNEAQ. CDR3 in amino acids: CASSSPLTSGRTDTQCF. The CDR3 DNA is TGTGCCAGCAGCTCTCCCTTGACTAGCGGGAGAACAGATACGCAGTGTTTT.

This clonotype was detected many times. The V gene is TRBV20-1, the J gene TRBJ2-3; 13 nucleotides align to TRBD2. The CDR3 consists of 17 residues. Germline V lookup: CDR1 DFQATT, CDR2 SNEGSKA (reference sequence). V shed 6 bases and J 5 bases; nucleotides not matched to a gene: 14. In DNA, the CDR3 is TGCAGTGCCCGAAACCTACTAGCGGGAGGGCGGGGAGATACGCAGTATTTT. Encoded protein: CSARNLLAGGRGDTQYF.

Points on this clonotype: Just one base apart from a much larger clone, this may be a read error. This chain joins TRBV4-1 and TRBJ1-5; no definite D call. CDR3 size: 14 residues. CDR1 and CDR2 (germline): MGHRA, YSYEKL. This CDR3 is CASNQVGSPQPQHF. CDR3 in DNA: TGCGCCAGCAACCAAGTAGGGAGTCCTCAGCCCCAGCATTTT.

Worth noting for this clonotype: This likely reflects a read error, since a far larger clone is one base away. The chain combines TRBV7-3 with TRBJ2-1; D unresolved. Germline V gives CDR1 SGHTA, CDR2 FQGTGA. CDR3 length equals 14 residues. CDR3: CASSLRSSYSEQFF. The DNA of the CDR3 is TGTGCCAGCAGCCTCAGGAGCTCCTACAGTGAGCAGTTCTTC.

The gene calls are TRBV15 and TRBJ1-1; no clear D. Germline CDR1 LNHNV, CDR2 YYDKDF (reference sequence). There are 14 residues in the CDR3. V lost 0 bases, J lost 6 bases, and 11 bases lay in between. The CDR3 protein is CATSRDLTGAEAFF. The CDR3 nucleotides are TGTGCCACCAGCAGAGATCTTACGGGTGCTGAAGCTTTCTTT.

In regard to this clonotype: The CDR3 does not close with the conserved phenylalanine or tryptophan, likely indicating a read error. This sequence joins TRBV5-1 and TRBJ2-1; a possible D gene is TRBD2 (6 bases). CDR3 length equals 15 residues. Germline CDR1 is SGHRS and CDR2 is YFSETQ. V was shortened by 4 bases and J by 9 bases, with 20 bases between the two germline ends. CDR3: CASSPLEGLVGEQFL. CDR3 nucleotide sequence: TGCGCCAGCAGCCCCCTGGAGGGGCTAGTCGGTGAGCAGTTCTTG.

Worth noting for this clonotype: A much larger clone differs by one base, so this may be a read error. This sequence joins TRBV3-1 and TRBJ1-5; TRBD1 is a possible D gene (6 bases). This CDR3 is built from 15 residues. CDR1 LGHDT and CDR2 YNNKEL come from the germline V gene (reference sequence). The germline V and J ends were trimmed by 0 bases and 9 bases, with 15 bases remaining between them. The CDR3 region has the DNA TGTGCCAGCAGCCAAGATCCAGGGGAAAGAGCGCCCCAGCATTTT. It specifies CASSQDPGERAPQHF.

In regard to this clonotype: This may be a read error, as it is one base from a much larger clone. The conserved closing phenylalanine or tryptophan is absent in this CDR3, likely reflecting a read error. V usage is TRBV7-9 and J usage is TRBJ1-5, with 9 bases aligning to TRBD1. J lost 7 bases, V lost 4 bases, and 11 bases had no gene match. Germline loops: CDR1 SEHNR, CDR2 FQNEAQ (reference sequence). The CDR3 sequence is 16 residues long. The CDR3 sequence is CASSSSPGTGKQPQHL. CDR3 DNA: TGTGCCAGCAGCTCCAGCCCCGGGACAGGGAAGCAGCCCCAGCATCTT.

This clonotype was seen ten or more times. This chain links TRBV2 with TRBJ2-7; 10 nucleotides align to TRBD2. The germline CDR1 and CDR2 sequences are SNHLY and FYNNEI. With 4 bases clipped from V and 7 bases from J, the junction kept 4 bases outside the gene matches. The CDR3 is made up of 13 amino acids. The CDR3: CASSVRTSGEQYF. The CDR3 nucleotides read TGTGCCAGCAGTGTTCGGACTAGCGGTGAGCAGTACTTC.

This clonotype was observed many times. V is TRBV7-8 and J is TRBJ2-7; D ambiguous. Germline V gene lookup returns CDR1 SGHVS and CDR2 FQNEAQ. The CDR3 totals 14 residues. The V gene lost 0 bases and the J gene lost 3 bases, with 9 bases spanning the gap. CDR3: CASSLAGRNYEQYF. The CDR3 DNA follows: TGTGCCAGCAGCTTAGCTGGTCGGAACTACGAGCAGTACTTC.

This clonotype was detected many times. The V gene is TRBV29-1, the J gene TRBJ2-2; no clear D gene. Trimming removed 7 bases from V and 1 base from J, with 4 bases in between. The CDR3 loop spans 11 amino acids. Germline CDR1 SQVTM, CDR2 ANQGSEA. The CDR3 sequence is CSAMNTGELFF. The CDR3 DNA follows: TGCAGCGCCATGAACACCGGGGAGCTGTTTTTT.

This clonotype was seen ten or more times. This rearrangement joins TRBV12-3 or TRBV12-4 to TRBJ2-3; no firm D call. The CDR3 runs 11 residues. Between the trimmed V and J ends, which lost 10 bases and 5 bases, there was a span of 10 bases. The CDR3 DNA reads TGTGCCACCAAGGTCCGAGATACGCAGTATTTT. Amino acid sequence: CATKVRDTQYF.